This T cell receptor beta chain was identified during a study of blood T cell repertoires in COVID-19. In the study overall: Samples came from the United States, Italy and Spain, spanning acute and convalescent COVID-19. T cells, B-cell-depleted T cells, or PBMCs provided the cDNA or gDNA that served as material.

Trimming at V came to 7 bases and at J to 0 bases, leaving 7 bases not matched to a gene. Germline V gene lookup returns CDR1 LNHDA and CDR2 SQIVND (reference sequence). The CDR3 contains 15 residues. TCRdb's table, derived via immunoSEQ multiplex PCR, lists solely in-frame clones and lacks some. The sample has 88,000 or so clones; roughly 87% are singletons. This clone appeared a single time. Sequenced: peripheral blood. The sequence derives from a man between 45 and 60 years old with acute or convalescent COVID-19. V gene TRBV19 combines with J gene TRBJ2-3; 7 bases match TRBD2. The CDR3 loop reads CASTAGTTSTDTQYF. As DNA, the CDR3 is TGTGCCAGTACCGCCGGGACTACTAGCACAGATACGCAGTATTTT.